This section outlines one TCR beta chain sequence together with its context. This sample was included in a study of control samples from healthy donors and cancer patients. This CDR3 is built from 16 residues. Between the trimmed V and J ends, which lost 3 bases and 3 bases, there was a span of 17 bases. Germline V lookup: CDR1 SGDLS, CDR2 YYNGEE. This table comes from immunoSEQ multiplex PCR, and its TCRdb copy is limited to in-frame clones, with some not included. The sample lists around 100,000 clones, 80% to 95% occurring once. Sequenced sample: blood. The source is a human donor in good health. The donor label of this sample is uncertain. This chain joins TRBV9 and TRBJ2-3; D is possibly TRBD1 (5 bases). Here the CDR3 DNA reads TGTGCCAGCAGCGCTGGTGGGGCAGGTTTGACAGATACGCAGTATTTT. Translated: CASSAGGAGLTDTQYF.